These 26 T cell receptor beta chains came from one sample sequenced in a study of T cell clonotyping in hematopoietic cell transplantation. Sequenced by immunoSEQ multiplex PCR; TCRdb stores in-frame clones only, minus some. The sample records over 8,500 clones, about 90% being singletons. Sequencing used PBMCs, obtained 180 days after allogeneic stem cell transplant. These receptors were obtained from a human patient who had an allogeneic stem cell transplant, so the T cells may come from the graft donor. The donor label of this sample is uncertain. Some clones in this sample may be carry-over from other donors' samples.

The chain combines TRBV11-3 with TRBJ2-1, with D perhaps TRBD1 or TRBD2 (5 bases each). Trimming took 5 bases from V and 1 from J, leaving 9 bases between them. Germline V lookup: CDR1 SGHNT, CDR2 YENEEA. The CDR3 contains 14 residues. CDR3 sequence (DNA): TGTGCCAGCAGCCGGGACGGATCCTACAATGAGCAGTTCTTC. Protein: CASSRDGSYNEQFF.

The chain couples TRBV5-6 to TRBJ1-1, with D possibly TRBD1 on 5 matching bases. Germline assignment: CDR1 SGHDT and CDR2 YYEEEE. Trimming left V 4 bases short and J 8 bases short, with 12 bases between. The CDR3 covers 12 residues. In DNA form, the CDR3 reads TGTGCCAGCAGCCAACAGGACGTCGAAGCTTTCTTT. It yields the protein CASSQQDVEAFF.

The chain carries TRBV11-2 and TRBJ1-5; no clear D gene. The CDR3 totals 15 residues. CDR1 is SGHAT and CDR2 is FQNNGV in the germline V gene. V was clipped by 4 bases and J by 0 bases, with 10 bases between them. The DNA for the CDR3 is TGTGCCAGCAGCTCCGGACTGTTTAGCAATCAGCCCCAGCATTTT. Protein product: CASSSGLFSNQPQHF.

This clone was recorded once. CDR3 sequence: CASSEANRVNQPQHF. In DNA form, the CDR3 reads TGTGCCAGCAGTGAAGCCAACAGGGTTAATCAGCCCCAGCATTTT. The V call is TRBV2, the J call TRBJ1-5, with a tentative D call TRBD1 (6 bases). Trimming took off 0 bases at V and 4 bases at J, with 10 bases between the two ends. This CDR3 has 15 amino acids. Germline V lookup: CDR1 SNHLY, CDR2 FYNNEI.

Note on this clone: The junction departs from the called germline gene at one end, perhaps through a read error. The CDR3 coding sequence is TGTGCCAGCACCACCGGGAGGGCCATGAAATTC. This encodes CASTTGRAMKF. This chain uses TRBV28 with TRBJ2-7, with 8 bases that match TRBD2. Germline assignment: CDR1 MDHEN and CDR2 SYDVKM. The CDR3 is 11 residues long.

V is TRBV5-6 and J is TRBJ2-7; D perhaps matches TRBD2 (5 bases). Germline V gives CDR1 SGHDT, CDR2 YYEEEE. The germline V and J ends were trimmed by 2 bases and 1 base, with 13 bases remaining between them. The CDR3 totals 15 residues. The CDR3 DNA is TGTGCCAGCAGCTTCAATGGCAGACTATCCTACGAGCAGTACTTC. It codes for CASSFNGRLSYEQYF.

V gene TRBV12-5 combines with J gene TRBJ1-5; D unresolved. Trimming stripped 3 bases from V and 3 bases from J, with 9 bases between. CDR1 is LGHNT, CDR2 FRNRAP, per germline. The CDR3 is made up of 14 amino acids. In DNA, the CDR3 is TGTGCTAGTGGTTTAGGGCAGATCAATCAGCCCCAGCATTTT. Translating it yields CASGLGQINQPQHF.

The chain couples TRBV11-2 to TRBJ2-2; 7 nucleotides line up with TRBD2. The length of the CDR3 is 15 residues. V lost 1 base, J lost 5 bases, and 4 bases stayed unmatched. Germline V lookup: CDR1 SGHAT, CDR2 FQNNGV. The CDR3 reads CASSLGTSETGELFF. CDR3 DNA: TGTGCCAGCAGCTTAGGTACTAGCGAAACCGGGGAGCTGTTTTTT. Full variable domain (remainder filled in from reference TRBV11-2 and TRBJ2-2): EAGVAQSPRYKIIEKRQSVAFWCNPISGHATLYWYQQILGQGPKLLIQFQNNGVVDDSQLPKDRFSAERLKGVDSTLKIQPAKLEDSAVYLCASSLGTSETGELFFGEGSRLTVL.

The CDR3 DNA sequence: TGTGCCAGCAGCCAGACGTGGGGCACCAATGAGCAGTTCTTC. Its protein product is CASSQTWGTNEQFF. The rearrangement uses TRBV5-6 and TRBJ2-1; tentative D call: TRBD1 (5 bases). From germline, CDR1 is SGHDT and CDR2 YYEEEE. Between the trimmed V and J ends, which lost 4 bases and 6 bases, there was a span of 14 bases. The CDR3 loop spans 14 amino acids. Together with reference TRBV5-6 and TRBJ2-1, the CDR3 gives the full variable domain: DAGVTQSPTHLIKTRGQQVTLRCSPKSGHDTVSWYQQALGQGPQFIFQYYEEEERQRGNFPDRFSGHQFPNYSSELNVNALLLGDSALYLCASSQTWGTNEQFFGPGTRLTVL.

The chain joins TRBV6-5 to TRBJ2-1, with D perhaps matching TRBD2 (5 bases). Germline V lookup: CDR1 MNHEY, CDR2 SVGAGI. Trimming pared 2 bases from V and 6 bases from J, leaving 11 bases between. The CDR3 consists of 14 residues. This chain's CDR3 is CASSYPASPNEQFF. The CDR3 coding sequence is TGTGCCAGCAGTTACCCCGCTAGCCCCAATGAGCAGTTCTTC.

This clone was recorded only once. The chain couples TRBV5-4 to TRBJ1-1; D possibly corresponds to TRBD1 (6 bases). The V end lost 0 bases, the J end lost 5 bases, and 11 bases lay between the germline ends. The V gene's germline CDR1 is SGHNT and CDR2 YYREEE (reference sequence). The CDR3 sequence is 14 residues long. The CDR3 protein is CASSLATGRTEAFF. For the CDR3, the DNA is TGTGCCAGCAGCTTGGCCACAGGGAGGACTGAAGCTTTCTTT. The full variable domain, in which reference TRBV5-4 and TRBJ1-1 provide the parts outside the CDR3, is ETGVTQSPTHLIKTRGQQVTLRCSSQSGHNTVSWYQQALGQGPQFIFQYYREEENGRGNFPPRFSGLQFPNYSSELNVNALELDDSALYLCASSLATGRTEAFFGQGTRLTVV.

This clone was detected once. This chain joins TRBV4-3 and TRBJ2-5; TRBD2 is a possible D gene (5 bases). V was trimmed by 3 bases and J by 0 bases, leaving 11 bases between them. The CDR3 contains 15 residues. Germline V gives CDR1 LGHNA, CDR2 YSLEER. The CDR3 region is CASSQMPRDQETQYF. CDR3 bases: TGCGCCAGCAGCCAGATGCCGCGGGACCAAGAGACCCAGTACTTC.

This chain links TRBV5-6 with TRBJ1-4; possible D gene TRBD1, 5 bases. Germline CDR1 is SGHDT and CDR2 is YYEEEE. CDR3 length: 16 residues. V was cut by 3 bases and J by 8 bases, with 20 bases left in between. The CDR3 nucleotides read TGTGCCAGCAGCTATGGGACCGCAGGGCGCGGGGAAAAACTGTTTTTT. Its translation is CASSYGTAGRGEKLFF.

Here the CDR3 DNA reads TGTGCCAGCAGTTACGACCGAGGGGGTCAGCCCCAGCATTTT. Protein: CASSYDRGGQPQHF. V is TRBV6-5 and J is TRBJ1-5; D is perhaps TRBD1 (6 bases). CDR1 MNHEY and CDR2 SVGAGI come from the germline V gene. This CDR3 comprises 14 residues. V was shortened by 2 bases and J by 6 bases, with 11 bases between the two germline ends.

This chain connects TRBV4-1 to TRBJ1-2; D gene ambiguous. V was pared by 0 bases and J by 2 bases, with 10 bases between. This CDR3 has 15 amino acids. Germline values: CDR1 MGHRA, CDR2 YSYEKL. The CDR3 is CASSQEVVRNYGYTF. DNA of the CDR3: TGCGCCAGCAGCCAAGAGGTTGTGAGAAACTATGGCTACACCTTC.

V is TRBV10-3 and J is TRBJ2-7; TRBD2 matches at 11 bases. V dropped 3 bases and J dropped 6; count of bases not matched to a gene: 7. There are 15 residues in the CDR3. Germline V gene sequence: CDR1 ENHRY, CDR2 SYGVKD. CDR3 sequence: CAISEISGGACEQYF. The CDR3 DNA is TGTGCCATCAGTGAAATTAGCGGGGGGGCCTGCGAGCAGTACTTC.

The chain uses TRBV9 and TRBJ2-1; 8 nucleotides agree with TRBD1. The junction had 2 bases not matched to a gene; V was cut back by 0 bases and J by 3 bases. Germline CDR1 is SGDLS and CDR2 is YYNGEE. The CDR3 is 15 residues long. As DNA, the CDR3 is TGTGCCAGCAGCGTAGGACAGGGGTACTACAATGAGCAGTTCTTC. Translated, it gives CASSVGQGYYNEQFF.

The chain joins TRBV6-6 to TRBJ1-2, with D perhaps matching TRBD1 (5 bases). This CDR3 is built from 13 residues. In germline, CDR1 is MNHNY, CDR2 SVGAGI (reference sequence). The V end lost 6 bases, the J end lost 1 base, and 9 bases lay between the germline ends. CDR3 in amino acids: CASSPDSNYGYTF. In DNA form, the CDR3 reads TGTGCCAGCAGCCCAGACAGTAACTATGGCTACACCTTC.

V gene TRBV30 combines with J gene TRBJ1-2; D gene uncertain. This CDR3 has 13 residues. Germline values: CDR1 GTSNPN, CDR2 SVGIG (reference sequence). The V end lost 6 bases, the J end lost 1 base, and 12 bases lay between the germline ends. CDR3 sequence (DNA): TGTGCCTGCCCCTCGGTCCATAACTATGGCTACACCTTC. It specifies CACPSVHNYGYTF.

The chain employs TRBV25-1 and TRBJ1-2; D unresolved. In germline, CDR1 is MGHDK, CDR2 SYGVNS. CDR3 length equals 13 residues. The V gene lost 6 bases and the J gene lost 4 bases, with 12 bases spanning the gap. The CDR3 nucleotides read TGTGCCAGCAGCACAGACACTTTCTATGGCTACACCTTC. Translation: CASSTDTFYGYTF.

Within the sample, this clone is large. The chain combines TRBV5-1 with TRBJ1-1; D is possibly TRBD1 (5 bases). Germline loops: CDR1 SGHRS, CDR2 YFSETQ. The CDR3 sequence is 14 residues long. The ends were cut back, 0 bases at V and 6 bases at J, with 12 bases in the middle. In DNA, the CDR3 is TGCGCCAGCAGCTTGGAGCCAGGGCTCCCTGAAGCTTTCTTT. It translates to CASSLEPGLPEAFF.

This clone was seen a few times. The gene calls are TRBV7-3 and TRBJ2-1; the D is unclear. There are 13 residues in the CDR3. The germline gives CDR1 SGHTA, CDR2 FQGTGA. Trimming cost V 3 bases and J 4 bases, with 7 bases left between them. The CDR3 DNA sequence: TGTGCCAGCAGCTTGAATGATTACAATGAGCAGTTCTTC. Translation gives CASSLNDYNEQFF.

This sequence joins TRBV6-5 and TRBJ1-3; D is perhaps TRBD1 (6 bases). The germline gives CDR1 MNHEY, CDR2 SVGAGI. The ends were cut back, 0 bases at V and 0 bases at J, with 9 bases in the middle. The CDR3 has 16 amino acids. CDR3 DNA: TGTGCCAGCAGTTACTCGCGCAGGGGCTCTGGAAACACCATATATTTT. It specifies CASSYSRRGSGNTIYF.

The V call is TRBV30, the J call TRBJ1-3, with no clear D. Germline V gene lookup returns CDR1 GTSNPN and CDR2 SVGIG (reference sequence). Trimming removed 0 bases at V and 0 bases at J, with 3 bases between. The CDR3 loop spans 13 amino acids. Here the CDR3 reads CAWSVASGNTIYF. The CDR3 coding sequence is TGTGCCTGGAGTGTAGCCTCTGGAAACACCATATATTTT.

The CDR3 DNA follows: TGTGCCAGTAGTATAGATCCAGATCAGCCCCAGCATTTT. Amino acids: CASSIDPDQPQHF. The J gene is TRBJ1-5, the V gene TRBV19; D is undetermined. Germline V lookup: CDR1 LNHDA, CDR2 SQIVND (reference sequence). CDR3 length: 13 residues. Trimming removed 0 bases from V and 5 bases from J, with 5 bases in between.

This chain joins TRBV5-5 and TRBJ1-2, with D possibly TRBD1 on 6 matching bases. CDR1 SGHKS and CDR2 YYEKEE come from the germline V gene (reference sequence). CDR3 length: 18 amino acids. Trimming removed 2 bases at V and 0 bases at J, with 20 bases between. The DNA for the CDR3 is TGTGCCAGCAGCTTTGTGGGGGCCTGGGATTCTGCTAACTATGGCTACACCTTC. Translating gives CASSFVGAWDSANYGYTF.